The sequence of this T cell receptor (beta chain) was determined in a study of blood T cell repertoires in COVID-19. Profiling relied on immunoSEQ multiplex PCR, and the TCRdb table lists in-frame clones only, not all of them. The sample lists more than 95,000 clones, roughly 87% occurring once. V was pared by 6 bases and J by 0 bases, with 13 bases of the junction left unmatched. CDR1 and CDR2 from the germline V gene are MNHEY and SMNVEV (reference sequence). The length of the CDR3 is 18 residues. This TCR was sampled from a man in his forties or fifties in a cohort sampled during active COVID-19. The sequencing input was peripheral blood. The chain combines TRBV27 with TRBJ1-5, with 8 nucleotides matching TRBD1. The CDR3 loop is CASSHRQGWDYSNQPQHF. The CDR3 DNA is TGTGCCAGCAGCCACCGACAGGGGTGGGACTATAGCAATCAGCCCCAGCATTTT.